The clone carrying this T cell receptor beta chain showed up just once. The antigen is unknown. The CDR3 runs 15 residues. CDR1 is LNHNV, CDR2 YYDKDF, per germline (reference sequence). After removal of 4 bases from V and 7 bases from J, the junction contained 9 bases not matched to a gene. Repertoires were generated with immunoSEQ multiplex PCR, while TCRdb's copy carries only in-frame clones and drops some. In the table there are about 140,000 clones, about 92% of which are singletons. These data originate in a study of T cell responses to AZD1222 COVID-19 vaccine. Notes on the study in general: The span of vaccine-associated CD4 TCRs extended across spike, with dominance at 160-218 and 743-854. Only 5 to 7 AZD1222 recipients tested seropositive at baseline. Samples come after the peak T cell response, not at day 14. White British ancestry dominated among donors, who included more females, and clonal diversity was possibly underestimated.

The V gene is TRBV15, the J gene TRBJ1-2; 10 bases fit TRBD1. The clonotype originates from an adult in good health. This specimen was peripheral blood, taken on day 0 of MenACWY control vaccination. The CDR3 region has the DNA TGTGCCACCAGCATCGGGACAGGGGCGGTGTCTGGCTACACCTTC. Translation: CATSIGTGAVSGYTF.